These T cell receptor beta chains were read from a single sample in a study of T cell clonotyping in hematopoietic cell transplantation. The protocol was immunoSEQ multiplex PCR, while the TCRdb copy is restricted to in-frame clones and leaves out a portion. The sample records 25,000 to 30,000 clones, around nine tenths being singletons. Sequenced here: PBMCs, sampled 100 days after allogeneic stem cell transplant. These receptors all stem from a female patient aged 45-65 years who had an allogeneic stem cell transplant from a related donor, so the T cells may come from the graft donor. Some clones in this sample may be carry-over from other donors' samples. Both conserved end residues are part of each CDR3. The D gene is left open where the match is weak. Expanded clones are given a class, and other clones once, few, many or no size at all.

cdr3_length | j_call | clone_size | d_call | v_call | cdr3_nt | cdr3_aa
13 | TRBJ1-1 | once | TRBD1 | TRBV19 | TGTGCCAGTAACAACAGGGGTGGGACTGAAGCTTTCTTT | CASNNRGGTEAFF
16 | TRBJ1-1 | NA | NA | TRBV4-1 | TGCGCCAGCAGCCAAGAGGGGAGGGGTGGAAACACTGAAGCTTTCTTT | CASSQEGRGGNTEAFF
13 | TRBJ2-1 | NA | NA | TRBV11-2 | TGTGCCAGCAGCCTTGATTGGGGAAATGAGCAGTTCTTC | CASSLDWGNEQFF
15 | TRBJ1-1 | few | NA | TRBV5-1 | TGCGCCAGCAGCCTCGCCATAGGGGCGAACACTGAAGCTTTCTTT | CASSLAIGANTEAFF
16 | TRBJ1-2 | few | NA | TRBV4-2 | TGTGCCAGCAGCACTCCCGGGTCCTTCACAGACTATGGCTACACCTTC | CASSTPGSFTDYGYTF
14 | TRBJ1-1 | NA | NA | TRBV27 | TGTGCCAGCAGTTTATGGGCAGGGAACACTGAAGCTTTCTTT | CASSLWAGNTEAFF
16 | TRBJ1-3 | NA | NA | TRBV7-9 | TGTGCCAGCAGCCTGGGACGTCCAGTCTCTGGAAACACCATATATTTT | CASSLGRPVSGNTIYF
13 | TRBJ1-2 | NA | NA | TRBV7-3 | TGTGCCAGCAGCTTGAGGCTGGGGTATGGCTACACCTTC | CASSLRLGYGYTF
14 | TRBJ2-7 | NA | TRBD2 | TRBV6-6 | TGTGCCAGCAGTTCCTCGGGGGGGTCCTACGAGCAGTACTTC | CASSSSGGSYEQYF
13 | TRBJ1-2 | NA | NA | TRBV6-6 | TGTGCCAGCTGCACAGCCACTTTACATGGCTACACCTTC | CASCTATLHGYTF
15 | TRBJ1-5 | NA | TRBD1 | TRBV19 | TGTGCCAGACCCTTCCGGGACAGGGGAAACCAGCCCCAGCATTTT | CARPFRDRGNQPQHF
16 | TRBJ2-2 | NA | TRBD2 | TRBV9 | TGTGCCAGCAGCGCGCCACTAGCGGGGGGGACCGGGGAGCTGTTTTTT | CASSAPLAGGTGELFF
16 | TRBJ1-2 | NA | TRBD1 | TRBV5-4 | TGTGCCAGCAGCCTGGGACAGGGAATCAATTTGGATGGCTACACCTTC | CASSLGQGINLDGYTF
13 | TRBJ2-7 | once | NA | TRBV13 | TGTGCCAGCAGCGGGGGTCCTATCTACGAGCAGTACTTC | CASSGGPIYEQYF
15 | TRBJ2-7 | NA | TRBD2 | TRBV4-1 | TGCGCCAGCAGCCAATTACTAGCGGGGGATTTCGAGCAGTACTTC | CASSQLLAGDFEQYF
15 | TRBJ2-5 | NA | NA | TRBV10-3 | TGTGCCATCAGTGATATTGGTAGGGGCCAAGAGACCCAGTACTTC | CAISDIGRGQETQYF
15 | TRBJ1-3 | NA | NA | TRBV19 | TGTGCCAGTACCGGTGCTGGGCGCTCTGGAAACACCATATATTTT | CASTGAGRSGNTIYF
16 | TRBJ2-7 | few | NA | TRBV4-1 | TGCGCCAGCAGCCAAGGGGAAACAGGGGGGGGTTACGAGCAGTACTTC | CASSQGETGGGYEQYF
12 | TRBJ1-5 | NA | NA | TRBV5-6 | TGTGCCAGCAGCTTGTATGCCGGGCCCCAGCATTTT | CASSLYAGPQHF
12 | TRBJ1-2 | NA | NA | TRBV6-5 | TGTGCCAGCAGTGACAGCCACTATGGCTACACCTTC | CASSDSHYGYTF
14 | TRBJ2-3 | NA | NA | TRBV10-3 | TGTGCCATCGGGGGGGCCACGAGCACAGATACGCAGTATTTT | CAIGGATSTDTQYF
15 | TRBJ2-7 | NA | NA | TRBV5-1 | TGCGCCAGTACACTCCTGACGGGCAGATCCTACGAGCAGTACTTC | CASTLLTGRSYEQYF
14 | TRBJ2-7 | once | NA | TRBV2 | TGTGCCAGCAGTGAAGGGACAGACTCCTACGAGCAGTACTTC | CASSEGTDSYEQYF
14 | TRBJ1-4 | NA | NA | TRBV6-5 | TGTGCCAGCAGCCGGGGAGCAACTAATGAAAAACTGTTTTTT | CASSRGATNEKLFF
15 | TRBJ1-5 | NA | TRBD1 | TRBV6-6 | TGTGCCAGCAGTCTCCAACAGGGGGCACGGCAGCCCCAGCATTTT | CASSLQQGARQPQHF
15 | TRBJ2-7 | NA | NA | TRBV9 | TGTGCCAGCAGCGTAGACGGGGGAGGCTCTTACGAGCAGTACTTC | CASSVDGGGSYEQYF
15 | TRBJ2-2 | NA | NA | TRBV28 | TGTGCCAGCAGTTTACGCCTAGGGGGGGCCGGGGAGCTGTTTTTT | CASSLRLGGAGELFF
14 | TRBJ1-1 | NA | NA | TRBV19 | TGTGCCAGTAGTGCATCGACGGTGAACACTGAAGCTTTCTTT | CASSASTVNTEAFF
16 | TRBJ2-3 | NA | TRBD2 | TRBV7-2 | TGTGCCAGCAGCTTCACTAGCGGGGGGCCCACAGATACGCAGTATTTT | CASSFTSGGPTDTQYF
14 | TRBJ2-7 | NA | NA | TRBV5-5 | TGTGCCAGCAGCTTGGCCAATCCCACGAACGGCCAGTACTTC | CASSLANPTNGQYF
15 | TRBJ2-1 | NA | NA | TRBV6-5 | TGTGCCAGATCCTACGGCTCTCGCCTTTACAATGAGCAGTTCTTC | CARSYGSRLYNEQFF
12 | TRBJ1-5 | once | NA | TRBV2 | TGTGCCAGCAGTGGGGGGAATCAGCCCCAGCATTTT | CASSGGNQPQHF
15 | TRBJ2-7 | NA | TRBD2 | TRBV4-2 | TGTGCCAGCAGCAATGGACTAGCGGGGGGAGGCGAGCAGTACTTC | CASSNGLAGGGEQYF
13 | TRBJ1-1 | NA | TRBD1 | TRBV30 | TGTGCCTGGAGTGCGGACAGGGGTCGTGAAGCTTTCTTT | CAWSADRGREAFF
18 | TRBJ2-3 | NA | TRBD1 | TRBV11-3 | TGTGCCAGCAGCTTAGACATCCCCGGGACAGGGACCCCAGATACGCAGTATTTT | CASSLDIPGTGTPDTQYF
16 | TRBJ1-4 | NA | NA | TRBV9 | TGTGCCAGCAGCGTCAGCGACATGGGCTTGTATGAAAAACTGTTTTTT | CASSVSDMGLYEKLFF
13 | TRBJ2-7 | NA | NA | TRBV19 | TGTGCCAGTAGTATAGTAAGAGGGTACGAGCAGTACTTC | CASSIVRGYEQYF
14 | TRBJ2-7 | NA | NA | TRBV30 | TGTGCCTGGATACCCCGAGGGGCCGCCTACGAGCAGTACTTC | CAWIPRGAAYEQYF
15 | TRBJ2-3 | NA | TRBD2 | TRBV6-6 | TGTGCCAGTCTGGGACTAGCGGGGGTAACAGATACGCAGTATTTT | CASLGLAGVTDTQYF
12 | TRBJ1-4 | NA | NA | TRBV19 | TGTGCCAGCCGGGCGAGTAATGAAAAACTGTTTTTT | CASRASNEKLFF
14 | TRBJ1-2 | NA | NA | TRBV19 | TGTGCCAGTCGTGAACCGGGAGAGACAAGGGGCTACACCTTC | CASREPGETRGYTF
16 | TRBJ2-7 | NA | TRBD2 | TRBV6-1 | TGTGCCAGCAGTGAAGCGGTAAGCGGGGGGACCTACGAGCAGTACTTC | CASSEAVSGGTYEQYF
18 | TRBJ2-1 | NA | TRBD1 | TRBV2 | TGTGCCAGCAGTGATAGTCGGTGGACAGGTAGCTCCTACAATGAGCAGTTCTTC | CASSDSRWTGSSYNEQFF
13 | TRBJ1-2 | NA | NA | TRBV30 | TGTGCCTGGAGTGTACGCTCTGACTATGGCTACACCTTC | CAWSVRSDYGYTF
15 | TRBJ2-3 | once | TRBD2 | TRBV6-4 | TGTGCCAGCAGTGAACTAGCGGGGTCCTCAGATACGCAGTATTTT | CASSELAGSSDTQYF
16 | TRBJ2-7 | NA | TRBD2 | TRBV9 | TGTGCCAGCAGCGCAGGCCCTAGGGGATGGGGGGGGGAGCAGTACTTC | CASSAGPRGWGGEQYF
12 | TRBJ2-7 | NA | NA | TRBV27 | TGTGCCAGCAGTACAACCGTAAGCGAGCAGTACTTC | CASSTTVSEQYF
15 | TRBJ2-7 | few | NA | TRBV11-2 | TGTGCCAGCAGCTTAGGGCAGGACGGCCTCTACGAGCAGTACTTC | CASSLGQDGLYEQYF
14 | TRBJ2-7 | once | TRBD1 | TRBV5-1 | TGCGCCAGCAGCTTGCAGACAGGGCAGGACGAGCAGTACTTC | CASSLQTGQDEQYF